The 24 T cell receptor beta chains listed next were all sequenced from one sample in a study of OX40 agonist ivuxolimab in advanced cancers. The library was built by means of the immunoSEQ multiplex PCR assay. The clones in this table, taken by TCRdb from immuneACCESS, are in-frame only. Not every clone is retained; where verified, under half of the shortfall comes from an unresolved V gene, and the cause of the rest is unknown. The sample contains 35,000 to 50,000 clones, 86% of them found a single time. The ten largest clones add up to about 12% of the sample. The specimen comprised CD4+ or CD8+ T cells sorted from blood, sampled in a trial of the OX40 agonist ivuxolimab. These receptor sequences come from an adult with an advanced solid tumor such as melanoma, head and neck, liver or kidney cancer.

The rearrangement uses TRBV10-3 and TRBJ2-3; D is perhaps TRBD1 (6 bases). This CDR3 comprises 13 residues. Deletions cut 7 bases from V and 0 bases from J, with 8 bases between. Germline assignment: CDR1 ENHRY and CDR2 SYGVKD. In nucleotides, the CDR3 is TGTGCCATCATGAGGGGGAGCACAGATACGCAGTATTTT. This encodes CAIMRGSTDTQYF.

The chain is built from TRBV23-1 and TRBJ1-5, with a possible D match to TRBD1 (5 bases). TRBV23-1 is designated an ORF whose function remains uncertain. Between the trimmed V and J ends, which lost 7 bases and 2 bases, there was a span of 39 bases. This CDR3 is 23 amino acids long. CDR3 DNA: TGCGCCAGCACCAATCATAGGGCTGGGGCCCCGAGGAGCGATAGCCTCCGCAATCAGCCCCAGCATTTT. Amino acids: CASTNHRAGAPRSDSLRNQPQHF.

The chain joins TRBV4-3 to TRBJ1-3; weak D call: TRBD1 (6 bases). V lost 0 bases and J lost 3, with 18 bases in between. The V gene's germline CDR1 is LGHNA and CDR2 YSLEER. CDR3 size: 18 residues. The CDR3 DNA is TGCGCCAGCAGCCAAGAAACGCTGGGGGGGCGCATTGGAAACACCATATATTTT. Its translation is CASSQETLGGRIGNTIYF.

This clone was seen just once. V usage is TRBV11-2 and J usage is TRBJ1-1; D remains ambiguous. Germline CDR1 and CDR2: SGHAT and FQNNGV. The CDR3 runs to 11 residues. Trimming left V 1 base short and J 7 bases short, with 4 bases between. CDR3 sequence reads: CASSLGGEAFF. The CDR3 DNA reads TGTGCCAGCAGCTTAGGGGGTGAAGCTTTCTTT.

With respect to this clone: The CDR3 does not close with the conserved phenylalanine or tryptophan, likely indicating a read error. This sequence joins TRBV5-6 and TRBJ1-6, with D perhaps TRBD1 (6 bases). This CDR3 spans 14 amino acids. Germline V gene lookup returns CDR1 SGHDT and CDR2 YYEEEE. Trimming removed 2 bases from V and 10 bases from J, with 13 bases in between. In DNA form, the CDR3 reads TGTGCCAGCAGCTTAGGGCAGGGGTTCTCACCCCTCCACCTT. This encodes CASSLGQGFSPLHL.

Here the CDR3 DNA reads TGTGCCAGCAGCCCCAGGGATATAGGCGTGCAGTACTTC. Translation gives CASSPRDIGVQYF. The chain combines TRBV9 with TRBJ2-7, with D possibly TRBD1 on 5 matching bases. CDR3 length: 13 residues. V lost 4 bases, J lost 9 bases, and 17 bases lay in between. Germline V gene data show CDR1 as SGDLS and CDR2 as YYNGEE.

A single count supports this clone. V gene TRBV6-5 combines with J gene TRBJ1-2; D is perhaps TRBD1 (5 bases). Germline assignment: CDR1 MNHEY and CDR2 SVGAGI. Deletions cut 2 bases from V and 2 bases from J, with 15 bases between. This CDR3 has 16 residues. In nucleotides, the CDR3 is TGTGCCAGCAGTTACGTTACCGGGACTCCGAACTATGGCTACACCTTC. As protein: CASSYVTGTPNYGYTF.

V usage is TRBV6-5 and J usage is TRBJ2-7, with a tentative D call TRBD2 (6 bases). The V gene's germline CDR1 is MNHEY and CDR2 SVGAGI. The CDR3 has 14 residues. V was shortened by 4 bases and J by 1 base, with 11 bases between the two germline ends. The CDR3 sequence is CASSLGGESYEQYF. The CDR3 DNA follows: TGTGCCAGCAGTTTGGGCGGGGAATCCTACGAGCAGTACTTC.

A single count supports this clone. The chain joins TRBV27 to TRBJ2-1; D gene ambiguous. In germline, CDR1 is MNHEY, CDR2 SMNVEV (reference sequence). CDR3 length equals 13 residues. Trimming took off 6 bases at V and 0 bases at J, with 6 bases between the two ends. The CDR3 region has the DNA TGTGCCAGCAGCTACAGCTCCTACAATGAGCAGTTCTTC. Translated, it gives CASSYSSYNEQFF.

The chain combines TRBV4-3 with TRBJ2-2, with D tentatively TRBD1 (6 bases). Trimming removed 1 base from V and 4 bases from J, with 19 bases in between. CDR1 and CDR2 (germline): LGHNA, YSLEER. This CDR3 is built from 18 residues. The CDR3 loop reads CASSQGVRLGHTTGELFF. CDR3 coding DNA: TGCGCCAGCAGCCAAGGGGTCAGACTGGGACATACCACCGGGGAGCTGTTTTTT.

This clone has just a few counts. The CDR3 bases are TGTGCCAGCAGGAAGGACTCCTCTGGGGCCAACGTCCTGACTTTC. Translation: CASRKDSSGANVLTF. The J gene is TRBJ2-6, the V gene TRBV27; the D gene is possibly TRBD2 (5 bases). Trimming took 6 bases from V and 0 from J, leaving 9 bases between them. This CDR3 comprises 15 residues. CDR1 MNHEY and CDR2 SMNVEV come from the germline V gene (reference sequence). Using reference TRBV27 and TRBJ2-6 for the parts outside the CDR3, the full variable domain is EAQVTQNPRYLITVTGKKLTVTCSQNMNHEYMSWYRQDPGLGLRQIYYSMNVEVTDKGDVPEGYKVSRKEKRNFPLILESPSPNQTSLYFCASRKDSSGANVLTFGAGSRLTVL.

The genes are TRBV19 and TRBJ1-5; no reliable D call. The V end was cut by 4 bases, the J end by 3 bases, with 10 bases between. The CDR3 is made up of 14 amino acids. Germline values: CDR1 LNHDA, CDR2 SQIVND (reference sequence). For the CDR3, the DNA is TGTGCCAGTAGTACCAGGCGGATCAATCAGCCCCAGCATTTT. Protein sequence: CASSTRRINQPQHF.

A word on this clone: Other DNA sequences from this sample encode an identical CDR3 as well. V is TRBV9 and J is TRBJ2-1; D ambiguous. V was pared by 0 bases and J by 9 bases, with 4 bases between. This CDR3 spans 11 amino acids. Germline V CDR1 and CDR2: SGDLS, YYNGEE. For the CDR3, the DNA is TGTGCCAGCAGCGTAGGGGTTGAGCAGTTCTTC. This codes for CASSVGVEQFF.

V gene TRBV4-3 combines with J gene TRBJ1-1; D is uncertain. This CDR3 comprises 14 residues. Trimming removed 4 bases from V and 2 bases from J, with 11 bases in between. Germline assignment: CDR1 LGHNA and CDR2 YSLEER. The CDR3 bases are TGCGCCAGCAGCCCCGAATCAGATAACACTGAAGCTTTCTTT. Translated, it gives CASSPESDNTEAFF.

The gene calls are TRBV9 and TRBJ1-2; D is ambiguous. CDR3 length equals 15 residues. Trimming cost V 4 bases and J 6 bases, with 19 bases left between them. Germline V gene lookup returns CDR1 SGDLS and CDR2 YYNGEE. The CDR3 is CASSPRIFQGHGYTF. The DNA for the CDR3 is TGTGCCAGCAGCCCCCGGATCTTTCAAGGACATGGCTACACCTTC.

The CDR3 loop reads CASSLTGTGRPTQYF. DNA of the CDR3: TGTGCCAGCAGCTTGACCGGGACAGGGAGGCCCACGCAGTATTTT. The chain employs TRBV7-8 and TRBJ2-3, with TRBD1 matching over 9 bases. Germline CDR1 reads SGHVS; CDR2 reads FQNEAQ. The CDR3 length is 15 residues. Losses at the gene ends were 3 bases for V and 9 bases for J; bases not matched to a gene: 10.

The chain employs TRBV5-6 and TRBJ1-1; perhaps TRBD1 as D (6 bases). The CDR3 is made up of 15 amino acids. Germline V gene lookup returns CDR1 SGHDT and CDR2 YYEEEE. V was shortened by 4 bases and J by 1 base, with 14 bases between the two germline ends. This CDR3 is CASSPGWGRNTEAFF. CDR3 nucleotides: TGTGCCAGCAGCCCCGGCTGGGGGCGGAACACTGAAGCTTTCTTT.

The count of this clone is one. The V call is TRBV20-1, the J call TRBJ2-3; D unresolved. The germline gives CDR1 DFQATT, CDR2 SNEGSKA (reference sequence). V shed 4 bases and J shed 2 bases, with 4 bases lying between them. The CDR3 contains 11 residues. CDR3 sequence: CSATITDTQYF. CDR3 DNA sequence: TGCAGTGCTACAATCACAGATACGCAGTATTTT.

The gene calls are TRBV27 and TRBJ1-5; TRBD1 might be the D (5 bases). Germline CDR1 is MNHEY and CDR2 is SMNVEV (reference sequence). This CDR3 has 14 amino acids. V gave up 4 bases and J gave up 6 bases, with 13 bases separating them. As DNA, the CDR3 is TGTGCCAGCAGTTACACAGGCGGGACTCAGCCCCAGCATTTT. Translating it yields CASSYTGGTQPQHF.

About this clone itself: With only one base between it and a far larger clone, this is likely a read error. The same CDR3 can be traced to other DNA sequences in this sample. V gene TRBV9 combines with J gene TRBJ1-4, with TRBD1 identical over 7 bases. CDR1 is SGDLS, CDR2 YYNGEE, per germline. J was trimmed by 5 bases and V by 3 bases; bases with no gene match: 4. CDR3 size: 14 residues. The CDR3 DNA is TGTGCCAGCAGCGGGACAGGACGGAATGAAAAACTGTTTTTT. Its protein is CASSGTGRNEKLFF.

The chain has TRBV2 and TRBJ2-1; D perhaps matches TRBD2 (6 bases). From germline, CDR1 is SNHLY and CDR2 FYNNEI. CDR3 size: 15 residues. The V and J ends lost 2 bases and 4 bases respectively, with 12 bases between them. In DNA form, the CDR3 reads TGTGCCAGCAGTGAAAATAGTGGGGGGTACAATGAGCAGTTCTTC. Translating it yields CASSENSGGYNEQFF.

This clone has a single count. V is TRBV7-6 and J is TRBJ2-2, with D hard to call. The V end was cut by 0 bases, the J end by 3 bases, with 11 bases between. CDR3 length equals 16 residues. The germline V gene encodes CDR1 SGHVS and CDR2 FNYEAQ. The CDR3 loop is CASSLARIRYTGELFF. The CDR3 DNA reads as TGTGCCAGCAGCTTAGCGAGAATTCGTTACACCGGGGAGCTGTTTTTT. The complete variable domain, with remaining parts taken from reference TRBV7-6 and TRBJ2-2, reads GAGVSQSPRYKVTKRGQDVALRCDPISGHVSLYWYRQALGQGPEFLTYFNYEAQQDKSGLPNDRFSAERPEGSISTLTIQRTEQRDSAMYRCASSLARIRYTGELFFGEGSRLTVL.

The V call is TRBV6-6, the J call TRBJ2-7; D might be TRBD2 (5 bases). V was pared by 2 bases and J by 3 bases, with 11 bases between. This CDR3 comprises 14 residues. Germline V lookup: CDR1 MNHNY, CDR2 SVGAGI (reference sequence). The CDR3 region is CASSYRPEGYEQYF. In nucleotides, the CDR3 is TGTGCCAGCAGTTACCGCCCCGAGGGCTACGAGCAGTACTTC.

V and J are TRBV19 and TRBJ2-7, with TRBD2 matching 7 bases. This CDR3 spans 12 amino acids. V dropped 6 bases and J dropped 6; count of bases not matched to a gene: 5. In germline, CDR1 is LNHDA, CDR2 SQIVND (reference sequence). The CDR3, as DNA: TGTGCCAGTAGCCTGGGGGGGGGCGAGCAGTACTTC. Translated: CASSLGGGEQYF.